This T cell receptor (beta chain) originates from a study of post-analysis software for immune sequencing data. Study summary: Courses of disease covered relapsing-remitting, secondary progressive and progressive-relapsing multiple sclerosis.

Overall study results and limits: Relative to controls, patients with multiple sclerosis showed significantly lower normalized Chao1 diversity. Five or six TRBV segments, including TRBV5-6, TRBV5-1 and TRBV20-1, were more frequent in patients than controls.

The authors incorporated unique molecular identifiers into the TCR beta cDNA libraries. T cells, about 0.95 to 10 million of them, yielded roughly 0.5 million cDNA molecules. Each CDR3 protein gets one entry after TCRdb re-called the PCR reads with MiXCR. In the table there are roughly 800,000 distinct CDR3 sequences, around 27% of which are singletons. About this clonotype itself: The antigen is undetermined.

The V segment lost 6 bases and the J segment 6 bases; nucleotides outside the gene matches: 5. Per germline, CDR1 SGHTA and CDR2 FQGNSA. The CDR3 runs 13 residues. V and J are TRBV7-2 and TRBJ2-7, with 10 bases that match TRBD1. This receptor was taken from a girl between 5 and 17 years old with multiple sclerosis. Sequenced: blood. The CDR3 loop is CASSPDRGREQYF. Here the CDR3 DNA reads TGTGCCAGCAGTCCCGACAGGGGGCGCGAGCAGTACTTC.